Included here is one T cell receptor (beta chain) sequence, with context. This specimen comes from a study of blood T cell repertoires in COVID-19. Study in general: The United States, Italy and Spain provided the acute and convalescent COVID-19 samples.

Authors' processing steps: Reference gene primer amplification gave nucleated cell count estimates. Sequencing used immunoSEQ multiplex PCR; TCRdb keeps in-frame clones, though not all of them. D and trimming come from the DNA, and the V and J calls and clone size come from that table. The repertoire includes roughly 150,000 clones, around 86% of them detected once, and more than 5% sits in the top ten. V was pared by 0 bases and J by 10 bases, with 14 bases between. Germline lookup yields CDR1 SGHRS and CDR2 YFSETQ. The CDR3 is 15 residues long. This receptor was obtained from a human donor in a cohort sampled during active COVID-19. Sample: peripheral blood. The chain combines TRBV5-1 with TRBJ1-6; D call uncertain. This chain's CDR3 is CASSLDFLQRSPLHF. The CDR3 nucleotides read TGCGCCAGCAGCTTGGACTTTTTGCAAAGATCACCCCTCCACTTT.